The 23 T cell receptor beta chains given below trace back to one sample, sequenced in a study of blood T cell repertoires in COVID-19. Generated by immunoSEQ multiplex PCR, the TCRdb table keeps only in-frame clones and is missing some. Of about 58,000 clones listed, 70% to 90% were seen once; the top ten hold 4% to 5.5%. Material for sequencing was peripheral blood. The receptor source for this set is a man in his forties with active COVID-19.

This chain joins TRBV4-2 and TRBJ1-4; 8 bases match TRBD1. Looked up from germline, CDR1 is LGHNA and CDR2 is YNFKEQ. Trimming at V came to 0 bases and at J to 10 bases, leaving 10 bases not matched to a gene. CDR3 size: 16 residues. Here the CDR3 DNA reads TGTGCCAGCAGCCAAGAGGACAGGGTCCCCCGGGGAAAACTGTTTTTT. It encodes CASSQEDRVPRGKLFF.

V is TRBV3-1 (or the pseudogene TRBV3-2) and J is TRBJ1-6, with 7 bases lining up with TRBD1. Germline V gives CDR1 LGHDT, CDR2 YNNKEL (reference sequence). This CDR3 spans 15 amino acids. J was trimmed by 6 bases and V by 4 bases; bases with no gene match: 6. The DNA for the CDR3 is TGTGCCAGCAGCCGCTTCCGGGACAGTAATTCACCCCTCCACTTT. Amino acids: CASSRFRDSNSPLHF.

V gene TRBV19 combines with J gene TRBJ2-7; 8 positions agree with TRBD2. J lost 6 bases, V lost 3 bases, and 4 bases had no gene match. Germline V gene sequence: CDR1 LNHDA, CDR2 SQIVND (reference sequence). The CDR3 runs to 13 residues. In DNA form, the CDR3 reads TGTGCCAGTAGTATCGGGACTAGTGGCGAGCAGTACTTC. It yields the protein CASSIGTSGEQYF.

The rearrangement joins TRBV11-2 to TRBJ2-2; TRBD1 matches at 8 bases. V lost 6 bases, J lost 6 bases, and 12 bases stayed unmatched. The length of the CDR3 is 16 residues. The germline gives CDR1 SGHAT, CDR2 FQNNGV. CDR3 sequence (DNA): TGTGCCAGCAGAACCTGGGGACAGGTCGCCGCCGGGGAGCTGTTTTTT. Translating gives CASRTWGQVAAGELFF.

V gene TRBV5-1 combines with J gene TRBJ1-4, with 8 bases matching TRBD1. CDR1 and CDR2 (germline): SGHRS, YFSETQ. The CDR3 totals 14 residues. J gave up 8 bases and V 3 bases, and 6 bases lay outside the gene matches. Written as DNA, the CDR3 is TGCGCCAGCAGCTCACAGGGGGTTGGGGAAAAACTGTTTTTT. As protein: CASSSQGVGEKLFF.

This clone has just a few counts. The CDR3 bases are TGTGCCTGGAGTGTCTCAGACAATCAGCCCCAGCATTTT. It encodes CAWSVSDNQPQHF. The chain carries TRBV30 and TRBJ1-5; D not resolved. The CDR3 covers 13 residues. Per the germline V gene, CDR1 is GTSNPN and CDR2 is SVGIG (reference sequence). V lost 0 bases and J lost 3, with 6 bases in between. Complete variable domain (other parts from reference TRBV30 and TRBJ1-5): SQTIHQWPATLVQPVGSPLSLECTVEGTSNPNLYWYRQAAGRGLQLLFYSVGIGQISSEVPQNLSASRPQDRQFILSSKKLLLSDSGFYLCAWSVSDNQPQHFGDGTRLSIL.

The chain employs TRBV7-3 and TRBJ2-2; 8 bases line up with TRBD1. The V segment lost 2 bases and the J segment 4 bases; nucleotides outside the gene matches: 3. Germline V lookup: CDR1 SGHTA, CDR2 FQGTGA. The CDR3 extends over 15 amino acids. The CDR3 reads CASSLGQGRTGELFF. The CDR3 DNA sequence: TGTGCCAGCAGCTTAGGACAGGGACGCACCGGGGAGCTGTTTTTT.

The gene calls are TRBV3-1 (or the pseudogene TRBV3-2) and TRBJ1-4, with 8 bases identical to TRBD1. The CDR3 spans 14 residues. The V gene's germline CDR1 is LGHDT and CDR2 YNNKEL (reference sequence). V shed 6 bases and J 5 bases; nucleotides not matched to a gene: 5. The CDR3 reads CASSYRGSNEKLFF. The CDR3 region has the DNA TGTGCCAGCAGTTACAGGGGGTCGAATGAAAAACTGTTTTTT.

This sequence joins TRBV7-8 and TRBJ2-5; 8 nucleotides line up with TRBD2. V dropped 3 bases and J dropped 3; count of bases not matched to a gene: 6. This CDR3 contains 15 residues. Germline-derived CDR1 and CDR2 are SGHVS and FQNEAQ. In DNA, the CDR3 is TGTGCCAGCAGCTTGAATGGAGCGGGAGAAGAGACCCAGTACTTC. Residues: CASSLNGAGEETQYF.

This chain joins TRBV6-5 and TRBJ1-6, with TRBD1 matching over 7 bases. CDR3 size: 14 residues. After removal of 6 bases from V and 7 bases from J, the junction contained 6 bases not matched to a gene. Germline-derived CDR1 and CDR2 are MNHEY and SVGAGI. The chain's CDR3 is CASSRQGDNSPLHF. Here the CDR3 DNA reads TGTGCCAGCAGCAGACAGGGTGACAATTCACCCCTCCACTTT.

The rearrangement joins TRBV29-1 to TRBJ2-7, with 8 bases matching TRBD1. CDR1 and CDR2 (germline): SQVTM, ANQGSEA. CDR3 length: 14 residues. Trimming cost V 5 bases and J 2 bases; bases outside gene matches: 8. The CDR3 spells CSVSLGTGPYEQYF. DNA of the CDR3: TGCAGCGTTTCCCTAGGGACAGGTCCCTACGAGCAGTACTTC.

This chain joins TRBV24-1 and TRBJ1-5; TRBD1 matches 7 bases. With V trimmed by 3 bases and J by 6 bases, 7 bases remained unmatched. The germline V gene encodes CDR1 KGHDR and CDR2 SFDVKD. The CDR3 spans 15 residues. Written as DNA, the CDR3 is TGTGCCACCAGTGATCGAAGGGGGCCCGGTCAGCCCCAGCATTTT. Protein: CATSDRRGPGQPQHF.

The V call is TRBV19, the J call TRBJ2-2; a weak D match, TRBD2 (5 bases). The CDR3 has 14 residues. CDR1 is LNHDA and CDR2 is SQIVND in the germline V gene (reference sequence). The V and J ends lost 6 bases and 3 bases respectively, with 11 bases between them. The CDR3 coding sequence is TGTGCCAGTAGAGGGCTCGGGGACACCGGGGAGCTGTTTTTT. The encoded protein is CASRGLGDTGELFF.

The chain carries TRBV18 and TRBJ2-7, with 7 bases identical to TRBD1. Germline lookup yields CDR1 KGHSH and CDR2 LQKENI. There are 14 residues in the CDR3. Trimming removed 2 bases from V and 6 bases from J; junction bases left unmatched: 7. The CDR3 bases are TGTGCCAGCTCACCAGGGACCCAGGGGGTCGAGCAGTACTTC. Residues: CASSPGTQGVEQYF.

With regard to this clone: The same CDR3 also results from other DNA sequences found in this sample. The chain combines TRBV7-9 with TRBJ2-1; 8 positions agree with TRBD2. Germline assignment: CDR1 SEHNR and CDR2 FQNEAQ (reference sequence). The CDR3 consists of 14 residues. Trimming removed 5 bases from V and 7 bases from J; junction bases left unmatched: 7. CDR3 DNA sequence: TGTGCCAGCAGCCCCGGGACTAGTTTTAATGAGCAGTTCTTC. This encodes CASSPGTSFNEQFF.

The chain uses TRBV15 and TRBJ1-5; perhaps TRBD1 as D (5 bases). The CDR3 extends over 14 amino acids. Germline-derived CDR1 and CDR2 are LNHNV and YYDKDF (reference sequence). V lost 8 bases and J lost 2, with 13 bases in between. The CDR3 spells CATGAGGGNQPQHF. As DNA, the CDR3 is TGTGCCACCGGGGCAGGCGGAGGCAATCAGCCCCAGCATTTT.

This clone was observed many times. The chain employs TRBV19 and TRBJ2-1, with TRBD1 identical over 9 bases. CDR1 and CDR2 (germline): LNHDA, SQIVND (reference sequence). V was clipped by 1 base and J by 6 bases; unmatched bases: 4. The CDR3 totals 15 residues. The DNA of the CDR3 is TGTGCCAGTAGTATAGGGGACAGGGATTTCAATGAGCAGTTCTTC. It translates to CASSIGDRDFNEQFF.

The chain has TRBV15 and TRBJ1-1; D unresolved. Trimming shortened V by 2 bases and J by 5 bases, and 9 bases separated the two germline ends. The germline V gene encodes CDR1 LNHNV and CDR2 YYDKDF (reference sequence). This CDR3 is built from 13 residues. CDR3 region: CATSRSGRTEAFF. The DNA for the CDR3 is TGTGCCACCAGCAGATCTGGGAGGACTGAAGCTTTCTTT.

This clone is a singleton in its sample. The gene calls are TRBV30 and TRBJ2-2; 9 bases are shared with TRBD1. V was pared by 0 bases and J by 5 bases, with 7 bases of the junction left unmatched. This CDR3 is built from 16 residues. CDR1 GTSNPN and CDR2 SVGIG come from the germline V gene (reference sequence). Written as DNA, the CDR3 is TGTGCCTGGAGTGTACCGGGACAGGGAGTAACCGGGGAGCTGTTTTTT. Translation: CAWSVPGQGVTGELFF.

As to this clone: The CDR3 does not end in the conserved phenylalanine or tryptophan, so this is likely a read error. It is unclear where the CDR3 begins or ends on the DNA, so no DNA is shown, and the CDR3 is as TCRdb lists it. The chain couples TRBV5-6 to TRBJ1-2; the DNA was not compared with TRBD1, the D call given in the table. The CDR3 extends over 12 residues, inclusive of both ends. Germline V gene lookup returns CDR1 SGHDT and CDR2 YYEEEE. CDR3 protein: CASSAAGTGLET.

The chain has TRBV6-5 and TRBJ2-3; the D gene is possibly TRBD2 (7 bases). CDR1 is MNHEY and CDR2 is SVGAGI in the germline V gene. The length of the CDR3 is 15 residues. Trimming pared 0 bases from V and 4 bases from J, leaving 11 bases between. DNA for the CDR3: TGTGCCAGCAGTTACTCGGGGGGGGCCTCAGATACGCAGTATTTT. Amino acids: CASSYSGGASDTQYF.

The chain carries TRBV19 and TRBJ2-1, with 7 bases identical to TRBD2. There are 12 residues in the CDR3. Trimming removed 5 bases from V and 6 bases from J; junction bases left unmatched: 1. CDR1 is LNHDA and CDR2 is SQIVND in the germline V gene (reference sequence). CDR3 sequence (DNA): TGTGCCAGTAGTCGCGGGGGCAATGAGCAGTTCTTC. The encoded protein is CASSRGGNEQFF.

This rearrangement joins TRBV19 to TRBJ2-7, with 10 bases fitting TRBD1. Germline V gives CDR1 LNHDA, CDR2 SQIVND (reference sequence). This CDR3 contains 15 residues. V dropped 5 bases and J dropped 5; count of bases not matched to a gene: 9. The CDR3 nucleotides read TGTGCCAGTAGTTTGACAGGGGGCTATCCCCACGAGCAGTACTTC. Translated, it gives CASSLTGGYPHEQYF.